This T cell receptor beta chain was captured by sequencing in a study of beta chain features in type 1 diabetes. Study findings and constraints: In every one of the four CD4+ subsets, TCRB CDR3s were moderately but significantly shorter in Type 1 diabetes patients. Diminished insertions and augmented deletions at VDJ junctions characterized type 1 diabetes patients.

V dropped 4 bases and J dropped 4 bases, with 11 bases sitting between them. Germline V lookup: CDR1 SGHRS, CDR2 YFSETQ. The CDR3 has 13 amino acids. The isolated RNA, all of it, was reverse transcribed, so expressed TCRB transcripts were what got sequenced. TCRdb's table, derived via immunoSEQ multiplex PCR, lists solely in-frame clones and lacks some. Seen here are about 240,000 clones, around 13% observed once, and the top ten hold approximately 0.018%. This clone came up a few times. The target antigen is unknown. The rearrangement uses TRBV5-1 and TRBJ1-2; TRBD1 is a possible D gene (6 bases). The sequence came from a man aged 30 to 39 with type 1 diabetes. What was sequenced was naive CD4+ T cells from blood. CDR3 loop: CASSRTDSYGYTF. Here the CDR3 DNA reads TGCGCCAGCAGCCGGACGGACAGCTATGGCTACACCTTC.